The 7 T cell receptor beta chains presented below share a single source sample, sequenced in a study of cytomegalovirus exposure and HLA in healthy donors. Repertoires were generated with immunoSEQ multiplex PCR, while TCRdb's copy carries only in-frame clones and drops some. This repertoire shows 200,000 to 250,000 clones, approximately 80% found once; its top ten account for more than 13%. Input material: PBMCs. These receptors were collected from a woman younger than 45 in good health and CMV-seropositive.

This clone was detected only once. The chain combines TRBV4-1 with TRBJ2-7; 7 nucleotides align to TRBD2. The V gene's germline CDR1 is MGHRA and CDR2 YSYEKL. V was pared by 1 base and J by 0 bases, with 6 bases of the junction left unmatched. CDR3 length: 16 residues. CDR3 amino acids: CASSQGGRGTSYEQYF. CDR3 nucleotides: TGCGCCAGCAGCCAAGGTGGGCGGGGGACCTCCTACGAGCAGTACTTC.

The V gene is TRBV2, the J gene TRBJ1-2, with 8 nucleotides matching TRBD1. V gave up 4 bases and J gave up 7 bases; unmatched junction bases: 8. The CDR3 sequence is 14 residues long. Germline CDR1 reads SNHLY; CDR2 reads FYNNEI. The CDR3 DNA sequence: TGTGCCAGCAGTGTCAATGCAGGGGGCGTTGGCTACACCTTC. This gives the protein CASSVNAGGVGYTF.

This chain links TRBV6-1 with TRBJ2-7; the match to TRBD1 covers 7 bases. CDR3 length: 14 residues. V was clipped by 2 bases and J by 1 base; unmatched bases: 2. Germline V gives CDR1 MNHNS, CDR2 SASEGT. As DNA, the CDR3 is TGTGCCAGCAGTGAATCGGGACAGTCCTACGAGCAGTACTTC. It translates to CASSESGQSYEQYF.

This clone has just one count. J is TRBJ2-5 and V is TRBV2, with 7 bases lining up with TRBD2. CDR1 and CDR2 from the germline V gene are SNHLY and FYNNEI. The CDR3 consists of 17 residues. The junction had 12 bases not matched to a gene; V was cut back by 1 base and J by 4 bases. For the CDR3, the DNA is TGTGCCAGCAGTGAAGATAACTTGGGGGAGGGGCGAGAGACCCAGTACTTC. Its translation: CASSEDNLGEGRETQYF.

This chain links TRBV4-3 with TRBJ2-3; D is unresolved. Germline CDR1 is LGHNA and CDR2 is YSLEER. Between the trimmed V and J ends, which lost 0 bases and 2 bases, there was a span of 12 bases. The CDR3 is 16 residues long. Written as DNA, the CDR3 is TGCGCCAGCAGCCAAGATAACAGCATGCCCACAGATACGCAGTATTTT. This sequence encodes CASSQDNSMPTDTQYF.

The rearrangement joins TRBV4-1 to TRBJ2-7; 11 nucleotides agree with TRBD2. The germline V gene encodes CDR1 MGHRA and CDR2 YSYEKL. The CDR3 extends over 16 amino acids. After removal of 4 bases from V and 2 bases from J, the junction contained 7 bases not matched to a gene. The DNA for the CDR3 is TGCGCCAGCAGCCTGATTCTTAGCGGGAGGGCCTACGAGCAGTACTTC. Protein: CASSLILSGRAYEQYF.

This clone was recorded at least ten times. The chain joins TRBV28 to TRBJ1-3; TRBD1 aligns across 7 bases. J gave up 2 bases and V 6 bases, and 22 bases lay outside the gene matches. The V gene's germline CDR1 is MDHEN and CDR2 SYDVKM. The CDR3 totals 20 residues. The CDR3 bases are TGTGCCAGCAGCCGCGGCCGGGGACAGTTTAACACTGGGCCTGGAAACACCATATATTTT. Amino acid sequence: CASSRGRGQFNTGPGNTIYF.